This passage covers 7 T cell receptor beta chains from one sample sequenced in a study of blood T cell repertoires in COVID-19. Here immunoSEQ multiplex PCR was the method, and the copy in TCRdb shows in-frame clones only, minus some. Among approximately 160,000 clones listed, under 85% were seen once. Sequenced material: peripheral blood. The receptor set was obtained from a man between 65 and 85 years old with acute or convalescent COVID-19.

This clone was recorded a few times. V gene TRBV7-4 combines with J gene TRBJ2-7; 10 nucleotides match TRBD1. J was trimmed by 4 bases and V by 3 bases; bases with no gene match: 15. In germline, CDR1 is SGHVT, CDR2 SQSDAQ. This CDR3 region has 18 residues. CDR3 loop: CASSFHRQTGDRGYEQYF. The CDR3 nucleotides are TGTGCCAGCAGCTTCCACCGACAGACTGGGGACAGGGGTTACGAGCAGTACTTC.

CDR3 sequence reads: CASSLKGRGGQPQHF. The DNA of the CDR3 is TGTGCCAGCAGTCTAAAGGGGAGGGGCGGTCAGCCCCAGCATTTT. J is TRBJ1-5 and V is TRBV6-5; weak D call: TRBD1 (5 bases). The CDR3 covers 15 residues. V dropped 5 bases and J dropped 6 bases, with 17 bases sitting between them. Germline values: CDR1 MNHEY, CDR2 SVGAGI.

The chain recombines TRBV28 with TRBJ2-3; 10 bases fit TRBD1. Germline V gene lookup returns CDR1 MDHEN and CDR2 SYDVKM. The CDR3 consists of 16 residues. Trimming at V came to 5 bases and at J to 7 bases, leaving 12 bases not matched to a gene. This chain's CDR3 is CASSASWTGGINTQYF. CDR3 in DNA: TGTGCCAGCAGTGCGTCATGGACAGGGGGAATCAATACGCAGTATTTT.

The gene calls are TRBV3-1 (or the pseudogene TRBV3-2) and TRBJ1-2, with D hard to call. The V end lost 0 bases, the J end lost 8 bases, and 13 bases lay between the germline ends. Germline lookup yields CDR1 LGHDT and CDR2 YNNKEL (reference sequence). The CDR3 runs to 14 residues. The CDR3 spells CASSQDQGRGGYTF. CDR3 coding DNA: TGTGCCAGCAGCCAAGATCAAGGGCGAGGGGGCTACACCTTC.

This sequence joins TRBV28 and TRBJ1-3; a possible D gene is TRBD1 (6 bases). The V gene's germline CDR1 is MDHEN and CDR2 SYDVKM. This CDR3 spans 15 amino acids. Trimming removed 7 bases at V and 4 bases at J, with 17 bases between. For the CDR3, the DNA is TGTGCCAGCAAGGGTTGGGACACGGCAGGAAACACCATATATTTT. It yields the protein CASKGWDTAGNTIYF.

The chain combines TRBV7-8 with TRBJ2-1, with 7 nucleotides matching TRBD1. There are 19 residues in the CDR3. Trimming removed 4 bases from V and 0 bases from J; junction bases left unmatched: 15. Germline V lookup: CDR1 SGHVS, CDR2 FQNEAQ. The CDR3 DNA follows: TGTGCCAGCAGCTCTACCCTGATCGGACAGGCGAGCTCCTACAATGAGCAGTTCTTC. Translation: CASSSTLIGQASSYNEQFF.

V is TRBV6-5 and J is TRBJ2-5; TRBD2 aligns across 9 bases. Germline V CDR1 and CDR2: MNHEY, SVGAGI. The CDR3 loop spans 14 amino acids. Losses at the gene ends were 8 bases for V and 1 base for J; bases not matched to a gene: 5. CDR3 region: CASFLAGTQETQYF. The CDR3 DNA reads as TGTGCCAGCTTTCTAGCGGGGACCCAAGAGACCCAGTACTTC.